Below are 4 T cell receptor beta chains sequenced from a single sample in a study of CD8 T cells in Susac syndrome. RNA amounts of 0.5 to 1 ug underwent reverse transcription with random hexamers. TCRdb processed the immunoSEQ multiplex PCR reads anew with MiXCR; each CDR3 protein has one entry. The sample holds some 94,000 distinct CDR3 sequences, about 95% seen once. The sequenced sample was CD4+ T cells from PBMCs. These receptor sequences come from a human donor with Susac syndrome.

The CDR3 bases are TGTGCCAGCAGTCCGGACTCTCTTGGTTCACCCCTCCACTTT. It is translated as CASSPDSLGSPLHF. V and J are TRBV11-3 and TRBJ1-6, with D uncertain. V lost 6 bases, J lost 9 bases, and 15 bases lay in between. The CDR3 spans 14 residues. Germline values: CDR1 SGHNT, CDR2 YENEEA. Complete variable domain (other parts from reference TRBV11-3 and TRBJ1-6): EAGVVQSPRYKIIEKKQPVAFWCNPISGHNTLYWYLQNLGQGPELLIRYENEEAVDDSQLPKDRFSAERLKGVDSTLKIQPAELGDSAVYLCASSPDSLGSPLHFGNGTRLTVT.

The chain uses TRBV5-4 and TRBJ2-7; D is undetermined. The CDR3 totals 12 residues. Trimming left V 5 bases short and J 8 bases short, with 14 bases between. Germline CDR1 reads SGHNT; CDR2 reads YYREEE (reference sequence). The CDR3 region is CASSPGRVQQYF. For the CDR3, the DNA is TGTGCCAGCAGTCCTGGACGGGTGCAGCAGTACTTC.

This rearrangement joins TRBV20-1 to TRBJ2-7; the D is unclear. Per germline, CDR1 DFQATT and CDR2 SNEGSKA (reference sequence). The CDR3 spans 12 residues. The ends were cut back, 1 base at V and 4 bases at J, with 8 bases in the middle. In nucleotides, the CDR3 is TGCAGTGCTAGAGGGGTTCTATACGAGCAGTACTTC. It translates to CSARGVLYEQYF.

This clonotype was counted between two and nine times. This chain uses TRBV5-1 with TRBJ2-5; tentative D call: TRBD2 (6 bases). CDR1 and CDR2 (germline): SGHRS, YFSETQ. Trimming cost V 4 bases and J 0 bases, with 13 bases left between them. This CDR3 comprises 15 residues. This chain's CDR3 is CASSAPRGNQETQYF. CDR3 in DNA: TGCGCCAGCAGCGCTCCCCGGGGGAACCAAGAGACCCAGTACTTC. The variable domain in full, with the rest retrieved from reference TRBV5-1 and TRBJ2-5, is KAGVTQTPRYLIKTRGQQVTLSCSPISGHRSVSWYQQTPGQGLQFLFEYFSETQRNKGNFPGRFSGRQFSNSRSEMNVSTLELGDSALYLCASSAPRGNQETQYFGPGTRLLVL.